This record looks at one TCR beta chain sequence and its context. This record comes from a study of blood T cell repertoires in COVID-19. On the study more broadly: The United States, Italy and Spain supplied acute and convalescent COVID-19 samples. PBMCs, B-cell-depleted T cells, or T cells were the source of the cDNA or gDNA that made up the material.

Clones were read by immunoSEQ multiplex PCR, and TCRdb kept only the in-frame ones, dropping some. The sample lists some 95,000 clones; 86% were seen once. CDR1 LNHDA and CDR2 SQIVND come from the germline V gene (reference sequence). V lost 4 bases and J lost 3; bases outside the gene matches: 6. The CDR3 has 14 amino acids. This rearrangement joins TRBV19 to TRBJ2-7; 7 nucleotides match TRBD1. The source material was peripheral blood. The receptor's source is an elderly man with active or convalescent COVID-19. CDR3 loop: CASSTTGTDYEQYF. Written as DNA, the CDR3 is TGTGCCAGTAGTACAACCGGGACAGACTACGAGCAGTACTTC.